The 19 T cell receptor beta chains listed next were all sequenced from one sample in a study of human T cells and chemical hapten exposure. Time point here: patch test 1, 2 weeks after DPC sensitization. Treatment here: therapeutic diphenylcyclopropenone sensitization with weekly scalp DPC. Unfractionated whole blood yielded total RNA. MiXCR, applied by TCRdb to the RACE reads, yields one record per CDR3 protein. The repertoire holds 39,000 or so distinct CDR3 sequences, with 4% as singletons. Sequenced material: whole blood, taken in connection with sensitization to the hapten diphenylcyclopropenone (DPC). These receptors were obtained from a man aged 50 to 59 with alopecia areata. Some clones in this sample may be carry-over from other donors' samples.

The sample holds many counts of this clonotype. The genes are TRBV7-2 and TRBJ2-5; possibly TRBD1 for D (5 bases). Germline CDR1 reads SGHTA; CDR2 reads FQGNSA. The CDR3 runs to 13 residues. Trimming cost V 10 bases and J 5 bases, with 17 bases left between them. This CDR3 reads CATQPTVWETQYF. The CDR3 coding sequence is TGTGCCACCCAGCCGACAGTATGGGAGACCCAGTACTTC.

This clonotype was recorded many times. This chain joins TRBV13 and TRBJ2-1, with 8 bases aligning to TRBD1. V lost 3 bases to trimming and J lost 15 bases; unmatched junction nucleotides: 13. The CDR3 runs to 14 residues. CDR1 and CDR2 (germline): PRHDT, FYEKMQ (reference sequence). The CDR3 DNA follows: TGTGCCAGCAGCTTTCGAACGGACAGGGCCCTTGGGTTCTTC. Residues: CASSFRTDRALGFF. Full variable domain (remainder filled in from reference TRBV13 and TRBJ2-1): AAGVIQSPRHLIKEKRETATLKCYPIPRHDTVYWYQQGPGQDPQFLISFYEKMQSDKGSIPDRFSAQQFSDYHSELNMSSLELGDSALYFCASSFRTDRALGFFGPGTRLTVL.

The table lists this clonotype with many counts. For the CDR3, the DNA is TGTGCCAGCAATACCGGGAACTACAATGAGCAGTTCTTC. This translates into CASNTGNYNEQFF. This chain links TRBV28 with TRBJ2-1; maybe TRBD2 (5 bases). Trimming took off 7 bases at V and 3 bases at J, with 10 bases between the two ends. CDR3 length: 13 amino acids. The germline gives CDR1 MDHEN, CDR2 SYDVKM.

This clonotype has ten or more counts. The V gene is TRBV20-1, the J gene TRBJ2-3; the D call may be TRBD1 or TRBD2 (5 bases each). The V gene lost 3 bases and the J gene lost 4 bases, with 8 bases spanning the gap. This CDR3 has 12 amino acids. CDR1 and CDR2 from the germline V gene are DFQATT and SNEGSKA (reference sequence). CDR3 sequence: CSASGGADTQYF. CDR3 DNA sequence: TGCAGTGCTAGTGGGGGTGCAGATACGCAGTATTTT.

This clonotype was counted ten times or more. V and J are TRBV29-1 and TRBJ2-5; TRBD1 matches at 7 bases. The V gene's germline CDR1 is SQVTM and CDR2 ANQGSEA. This CDR3 region has 14 residues. V gave up 4 bases and J gave up 5 bases; unmatched junction bases: 10. The CDR3: CSVGSRTGGETQYF. In nucleotides, the CDR3 is TGCAGCGTTGGCTCCCGGACAGGCGGGGAGACCCAGTACTTC.

This clonotype was recorded many times. The genes are TRBV7-8 and TRBJ2-3; D may match TRBD1 or TRBD2 (6 bases each). Per the germline V gene, CDR1 is SGHVS and CDR2 is FQNEAQ. This CDR3 comprises 15 residues. Trimming removed 8 bases at V and 4 bases at J, with 19 bases between. The chain's CDR3 is CASEQNGGSADTQYF. In DNA, the CDR3 is TGTGCCAGCGAACAGAACGGGGGCTCGGCAGATACGCAGTATTTT. Full variable domain (missing parts from reference TRBV7-8 and TRBJ2-3): GAGVSQSPRYKVAKRGQDVALRCDPISGHVSLFWYQQALGQGPEFLTYFQNEAQLDKSGLPSDRFFAERPEGSVSTLKIQRTQQEDSAVYLCASEQNGGSADTQYFGPGTRLTVL.

The rearrangement links TRBV5-1 to TRBJ1-1, with 7 positions matching TRBD1. With 3 bases clipped from V and 1 base from J, the junction kept 6 bases outside the gene matches. CDR1 and CDR2 from the germline V gene are SGHRS and YFSETQ. The CDR3 loop spans 15 amino acids. CDR3 protein: CASSWETGTNTEAFF. DNA for the CDR3: TGCGCCAGCAGCTGGGAGACAGGGACGAACACTGAAGCTTTCTTT.

This clonotype was counted between two and nine times. V is TRBV20-1 and J is TRBJ1-5; no definite D call. Per the germline V gene, CDR1 is DFQATT and CDR2 is SNEGSKA (reference sequence). The CDR3 is 12 residues long. Trimming took off 3 bases at V and 2 bases at J, with 5 bases between the two ends. The CDR3 region is CSASGGNQPQHF. The DNA for the CDR3 is TGCAGTGCTAGCGGGGGCAATCAGCCCCAGCATTTT.

This clonotype was seen many times. V usage is TRBV2 and J usage is TRBJ2-7; D may be TRBD1 (6 bases). Germline CDR1 is SNHLY and CDR2 is FYNNEI. Trimming took 2 bases from V and 4 from J, leaving 15 bases between them. The CDR3 consists of 15 residues. For the CDR3, the DNA is TGTGCCAGCAGTGAAACTACAGGGTTAATTTACGAGCAGTACTTC. Protein sequence: CASSETTGLIYEQYF.

The chain carries TRBV6-2 or TRBV6-3 and TRBJ2-4; D is ambiguous. V was trimmed by 2 bases and J by 15 bases, leaving 11 bases between them. The CDR3 is 11 amino acids. CDR1 is MNHEY, CDR2 SVGEGT, per germline. The CDR3 here is CASSYDLVMYF. DNA of the CDR3: TGTGCCAGCAGTTACGATTTAGTTATGTACTTC.

Many counts were recorded for this clonotype. This chain links TRBV10-3 with TRBJ2-7; 7 nucleotides align to TRBD1. Germline V gene lookup returns CDR1 ENHRY and CDR2 SYGVKD. The CDR3 is made up of 14 amino acids. Trimming removed 6 bases from V and 5 bases from J; junction bases left unmatched: 10. In DNA form, the CDR3 reads TGTGCCATCAGGACCGGGACAGCCTTCGACGAGCAGTACTTC. Residues: CAIRTGTAFDEQYF.

Ten or more counts support this clonotype. The gene calls are TRBV10-3 and TRBJ1-1; a weak D match, TRBD1 (5 bases). The germline gives CDR1 ENHRY, CDR2 SYGVKD. The V end was cut by 2 bases, the J end by 11 bases, with 18 bases between. This CDR3 region has 14 residues. DNA for the CDR3: TGTGCCATCAGTGAGAGTAAGGGGAATGGTGTGGCTTTCTTT. Protein sequence: CAISESKGNGVAFF.

The chain is built from TRBV10-3 and TRBJ2-3; D remains unclear. V lost 4 bases, J lost 4 bases, and 9 bases lay in between. Germline V gene sequence: CDR1 ENHRY, CDR2 SYGVKD. The CDR3 consists of 13 residues. In nucleotides, the CDR3 is TGTGCCATCAGTGTGAAGCCCCCAGATACGCAGTATTTT. Residues: CAISVKPPDTQYF.

At least ten counts were recorded for this clonotype. The V gene is TRBV20-1, the J gene TRBJ2-5, with D unclear. The CDR3 runs to 15 residues. Between the trimmed V and J ends, which lost 7 bases and 5 bases, there was a span of 23 bases. In germline, CDR1 is DFQATT, CDR2 SNEGSKA (reference sequence). The CDR3 region has the DNA TGCAGTGTTTACGCATCCCTTGCTCACCCCGAGACCCAGTACTTC. Translating it yields CSVYASLAHPETQYF.

This clonotype appeared many times. This chain connects TRBV12-3 or TRBV12-4 to TRBJ1-3; D possibly corresponds to TRBD1 (5 bases). The CDR3 sequence is 14 residues long. The V gene lost 8 bases and the J gene lost 4 bases, with 15 bases spanning the gap. CDR3 loop: CASLVRVEGNTIYF. For the CDR3, the DNA is TGTGCCAGCCTAGTCAGGGTAGAAGGAAACACCATATATTTT.

This clonotype came up many times. The chain employs TRBV5-1 and TRBJ2-2; 9 positions match TRBD2. The V gene's germline CDR1 is SGHRS and CDR2 YFSETQ. V dropped 4 bases and J dropped 3; count of bases not matched to a gene: 7. The CDR3 consists of 16 residues. The CDR3 DNA is TGCGCCAGCAGCCTCAACGGCGGGGGGGACACCGGGGAGCTGTTTTTT. Protein: CASSLNGGGDTGELFF.

This clonotype was observed at least ten times. V and J are TRBV3-1 and TRBJ1-4; weak D call: TRBD1 (6 bases). Germline CDR1 LGHDT, CDR2 YNNKEL (reference sequence). The V and J ends lost 2 bases and 11 bases respectively, with 15 bases between them. The CDR3 is made up of 14 amino acids. The CDR3 bases are TGTGCCAGCAGCCAATCCGGGGGGCGGGGGAAACTGTTTTTT. Translated, it gives CASSQSGGRGKLFF. Full variable domain (outside the CDR3, taken from reference TRBV3-1 and TRBJ1-4): DTAVSQTPKYLVTQMGNDKSIKCEQNLGHDTMYWYKQDSKKFLKIMFSYNNKELIINETVPNRFSPKSPDKAHLNLHINSLELGDSAVYFCASSQSGGRGKLFFGSGTQLSVL.

This clonotype was observed many times. This sequence joins TRBV29-1 and TRBJ1-5; 7 bases match TRBD1. V lost 4 bases, J lost 1 base, and 1 base stayed unmatched. The CDR3 sequence is 13 residues long. CDR1 is SQVTM, CDR2 ANQGSEA, per germline. The CDR3 region is CSVGQGSNQPQHF. The DNA for the CDR3 is TGCAGCGTTGGACAGGGCAGCAATCAGCCCCAGCATTTT.

This clonotype was detected a few times. The genes are TRBV5-1 and TRBJ1-1; tentatively, D is TRBD1 (5 bases). CDR1 and CDR2 from the germline V gene are SGHRS and YFSETQ. This CDR3 comprises 14 residues. Trimming removed 3 bases at V and 0 bases at J, with 9 bases between. The CDR3 loop is CASSSGTLNTEAFF. CDR3 sequence (DNA): TGCGCCAGCAGCTCCGGGACGCTGAACACTGAAGCTTTCTTT.